This TCR beta chain was recovered during a study of identical twins. Study results and limitations: Models, which agreed with sharing between unrelated individuals, nonetheless underestimated the out-of-frame TCR alpha sharing seen in monozygotic twins. Surplus twin overlap in beta out-of-frame sequences was less pronounced.

The CDR3 is 13 amino acids. The V and J ends lost 6 bases and 7 bases respectively, with 15 bases between them. In germline, CDR1 is DFQATT, CDR2 SNEGSKA (reference sequence). This clonotype was detected once. As yet, its antigen is unknown. A universal primer site was incorporated via template switching, and the cDNA contained unique molecular identifiers. TCRdb itself ran the 5' RACE reads through MiXCR, one entry per CDR3 protein. The table lists 500,000 or so distinct CDR3 sequences, around 15% of them singletons. No donor was unhealthy or non-Caucasian. The same sample was also used in a study of yellow fever vaccine responses in identical twins.

The rearrangement links TRBV20-1 to TRBJ2-2; perhaps TRBD1 as D (6 bases). The sequenced sample consisted of CD4+ T cells sorted from blood. The clonotype originates from a woman between 18 and 29 years old in good health. The CDR3 DNA is TGCAGTGCACCGACAGGTTTTGGCGGGGAGCTGTTTTTT. This codes for CSAPTGFGGELFF.